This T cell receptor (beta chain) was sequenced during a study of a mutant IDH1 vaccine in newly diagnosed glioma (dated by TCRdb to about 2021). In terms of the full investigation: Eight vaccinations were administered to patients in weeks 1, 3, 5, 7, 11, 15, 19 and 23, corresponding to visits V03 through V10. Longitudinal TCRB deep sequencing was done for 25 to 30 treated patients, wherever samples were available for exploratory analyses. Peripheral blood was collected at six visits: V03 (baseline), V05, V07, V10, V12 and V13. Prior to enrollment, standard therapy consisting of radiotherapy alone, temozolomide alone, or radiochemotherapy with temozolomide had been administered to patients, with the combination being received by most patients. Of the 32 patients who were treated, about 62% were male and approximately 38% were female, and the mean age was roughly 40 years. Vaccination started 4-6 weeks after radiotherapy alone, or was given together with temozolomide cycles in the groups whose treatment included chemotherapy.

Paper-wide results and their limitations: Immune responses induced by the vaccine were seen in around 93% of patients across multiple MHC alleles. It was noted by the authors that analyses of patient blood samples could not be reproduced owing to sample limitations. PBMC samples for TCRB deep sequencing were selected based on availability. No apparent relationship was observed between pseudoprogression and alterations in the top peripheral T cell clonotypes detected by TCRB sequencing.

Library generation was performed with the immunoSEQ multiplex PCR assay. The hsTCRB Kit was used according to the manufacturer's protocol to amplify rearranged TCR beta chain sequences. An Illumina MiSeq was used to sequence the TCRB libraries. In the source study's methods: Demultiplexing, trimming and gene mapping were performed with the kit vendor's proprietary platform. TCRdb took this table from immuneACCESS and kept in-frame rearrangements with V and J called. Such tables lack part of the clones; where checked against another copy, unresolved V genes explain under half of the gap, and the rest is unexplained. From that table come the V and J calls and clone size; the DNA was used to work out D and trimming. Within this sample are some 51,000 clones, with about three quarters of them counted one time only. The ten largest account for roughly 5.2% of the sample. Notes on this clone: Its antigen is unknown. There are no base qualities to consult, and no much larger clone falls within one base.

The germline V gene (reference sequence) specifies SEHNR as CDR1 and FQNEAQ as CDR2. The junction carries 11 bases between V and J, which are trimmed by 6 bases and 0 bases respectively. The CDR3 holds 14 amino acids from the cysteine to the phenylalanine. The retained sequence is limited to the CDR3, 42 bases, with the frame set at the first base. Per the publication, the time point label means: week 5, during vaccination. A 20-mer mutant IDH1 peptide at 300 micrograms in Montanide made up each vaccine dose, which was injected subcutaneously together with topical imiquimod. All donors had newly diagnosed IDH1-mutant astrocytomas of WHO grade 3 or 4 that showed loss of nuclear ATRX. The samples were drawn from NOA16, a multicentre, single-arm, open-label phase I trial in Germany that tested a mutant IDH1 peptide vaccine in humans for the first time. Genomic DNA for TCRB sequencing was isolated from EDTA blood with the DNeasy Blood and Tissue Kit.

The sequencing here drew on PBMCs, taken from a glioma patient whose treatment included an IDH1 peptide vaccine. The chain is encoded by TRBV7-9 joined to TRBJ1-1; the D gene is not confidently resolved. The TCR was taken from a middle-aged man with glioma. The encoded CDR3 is CASSLAGLNTEAFF. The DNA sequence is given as TGTGCCAGCAGTTTGGCGGGGTTGAACACTGAAGCTTTCTTT.